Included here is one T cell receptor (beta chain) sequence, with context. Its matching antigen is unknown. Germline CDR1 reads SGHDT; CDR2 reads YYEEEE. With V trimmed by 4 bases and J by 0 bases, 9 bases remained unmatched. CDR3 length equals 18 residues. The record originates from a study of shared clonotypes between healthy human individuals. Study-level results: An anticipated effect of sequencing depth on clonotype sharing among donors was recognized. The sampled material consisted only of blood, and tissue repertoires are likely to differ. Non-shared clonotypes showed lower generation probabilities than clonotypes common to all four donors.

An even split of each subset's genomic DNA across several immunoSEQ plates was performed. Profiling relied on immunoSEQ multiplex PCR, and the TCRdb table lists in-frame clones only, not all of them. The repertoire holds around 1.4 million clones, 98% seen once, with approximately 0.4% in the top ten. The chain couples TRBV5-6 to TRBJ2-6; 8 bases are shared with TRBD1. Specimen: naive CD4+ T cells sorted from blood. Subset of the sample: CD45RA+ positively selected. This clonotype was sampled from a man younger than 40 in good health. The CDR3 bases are TGTGCCAGCAGCACGATCCGGGACAGGTACTCTGGGGCCAACGTCCTGACTTTC. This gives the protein CASSTIRDRYSGANVLTF.